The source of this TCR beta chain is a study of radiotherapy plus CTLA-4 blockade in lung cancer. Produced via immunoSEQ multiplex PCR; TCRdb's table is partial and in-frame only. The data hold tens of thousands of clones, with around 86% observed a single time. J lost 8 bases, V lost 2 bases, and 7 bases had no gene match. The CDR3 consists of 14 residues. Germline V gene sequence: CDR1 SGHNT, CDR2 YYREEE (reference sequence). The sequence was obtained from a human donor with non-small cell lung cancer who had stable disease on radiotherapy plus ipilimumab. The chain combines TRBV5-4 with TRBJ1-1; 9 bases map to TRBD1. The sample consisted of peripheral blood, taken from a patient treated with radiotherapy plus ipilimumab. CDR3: CASSFPTGTGEAFF. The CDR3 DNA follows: TGTGCCAGCAGCTTCCCCACAGGGACAGGGGAAGCTTTCTTT.